Each of the 20 T cell receptor beta chains below was sequenced from the same sample in a study of CD8+ T cells in alopecia areata. After isolation, RNA underwent reverse transcription to generate cDNA as the sequencing template. Assay used: immunoSEQ multiplex PCR; TCRdb lists only in-frame clones, some missing. The top ten hold approximately 2% of the sample, which has hundreds of thousands of clones, 55% to 70% seen once. The treatment: oral pan-JAK inhibitor, 5-10 mg twice daily. The input for sequencing was CD4+ T cells sorted from blood, taken at week 24, from a patient treated with tofacitinib. The receptors were sampled from a human donor with alopecia areata.

The V call is TRBV11-2, the J call TRBJ1-1; 7 nucleotides line up with TRBD1. This CDR3 is built from 14 residues. CDR1 and CDR2 from the germline V gene are SGHAT and FQNNGV. With 5 bases clipped from V and 11 bases from J, the junction kept 14 bases outside the gene matches. CDR3 amino acids: CASSPNRGSGWAFF. CDR3 sequence (DNA): TGTGCCAGCAGCCCTAACAGGGGTAGTGGTTGGGCTTTCTTT.

V gene TRBV10-3 combines with J gene TRBJ1-1, with D possibly TRBD1 on 6 matching bases. Germline V gives CDR1 ENHRY, CDR2 SYGVKD. V was clipped by 3 bases and J by 11 bases, with 19 bases between them. This CDR3 has 14 amino acids. Written as DNA, the CDR3 is TGTGCCATCAGTGAACAAATCAACAGGGAGGTGGCTTTCTTT. Encoded protein: CAISEQINREVAFF.

The sample holds one count of this clone. This chain joins TRBV5-6 and TRBJ1-6; 7 nucleotides line up with TRBD1. CDR3 length equals 14 residues. The J segment lost 9 bases and the V segment lost 0 bases, leaving 3 bases of the junction unmatched. Germline V CDR1 and CDR2: SGHDT, YYEEEE. The CDR3 region has the DNA TGTGCCAGCAGCTTGGTACAGGGGATTTCACCCCTCCACTTT. Translated: CASSLVQGISPLHF.

This clone was counted between two and nine times. The gene calls are TRBV30 and TRBJ2-3, with a tentative D call TRBD1 (6 bases). The CDR3 consists of 15 residues. V dropped 4 bases and J dropped 3 bases, with 17 bases sitting between them. Germline V gene lookup returns CDR1 GTSNPN and CDR2 SVGIG (reference sequence). The CDR3 nucleotides read TGTGCCTGGACCCGAACAGGGCCGGGAACAGATACGCAGTATTTT. Protein product: CAWTRTGPGTDTQYF.

This clone was picked up a small number of times. The chain has TRBV4-3 and TRBJ1-1; 9 bases line up with TRBD1. After removal of 0 bases from V and 0 bases from J, the junction contained 5 bases not matched to a gene. CDR3 length: 17 amino acids. Germline lookup yields CDR1 LGHNA and CDR2 YSLEER. The CDR3 nucleotides are TGCGCCAGCAGCCAAGAGCACAGGGGGCTCTTGAACACTGAAGCTTTCTTT. Its protein is CASSQEHRGLLNTEAFF.

Written as DNA, the CDR3 is TGCAGCGTTCGGGGACGGCAGATGATCGAGCAGTACTTC. Its protein is CSVRGRQMIEQYF. The chain has TRBV29-1 and TRBJ2-7, with D perhaps matching TRBD1 or TRBD2 (5 bases each). The CDR3 covers 13 residues. CDR1 and CDR2 (germline): SQVTM, ANQGSEA. V dropped 5 bases and J dropped 6 bases, with 17 bases sitting between them.

The chain joins TRBV7-8 to TRBJ2-1; either TRBD1 or TRBD2 may supply D (5 bases each). Germline CDR1 reads SGHVS; CDR2 reads FQNEAQ. The CDR3 has 15 amino acids. V gave up 0 bases and J gave up 1 base, with 7 bases separating them. The CDR3 loop is CASSLAGESYNEQFF. CDR3 sequence (DNA): TGTGCCAGCAGCTTAGCGGGGGAGTCCTACAATGAGCAGTTCTTC.

This clone was seen more than once but under ten times. The chain combines TRBV30 with TRBJ1-1, with 10 bases that match TRBD1. With 4 bases clipped from V and 7 bases from J, the junction kept 6 bases outside the gene matches. The germline V gene has CDR1 GTSNPN and CDR2 SVGIG (reference sequence). The CDR3 totals 13 residues. This CDR3 is CAWNRQGAGEAFF. The DNA of the CDR3 is TGTGCCTGGAATAGACAGGGGGCGGGTGAAGCTTTCTTT.

The table lists this clone with a count of one. V usage is TRBV6-5 and J usage is TRBJ2-5; no clear D gene. V was clipped by 5 bases and J by 0 bases, with 7 bases between them. The CDR3 has 13 residues. CDR1 and CDR2 from the germline V gene are MNHEY and SVGAGI. CDR3 in DNA: TGTGCCAGCAGTCCATCGGACCAAGAGACCCAGTACTTC. Encoded protein: CASSPSDQETQYF.

The V and J genes are TRBV29-1 and TRBJ2-1, with TRBD2 matching 12 bases. V shed 6 bases, J shed 1 base, and the junction held 7 bases outside the gene matches. Per the germline V gene, CDR1 is SQVTM and CDR2 is ANQGSEA. CDR3 length equals 16 residues. Written as DNA, the CDR3 is TGCAGCGTCCCGACTAGCGGGGGCCCTTCCTACAATGAGCAGTTCTTC. Translating gives CSVPTSGGPSYNEQFF.

The table lists this clone with a few counts. V is TRBV5-1 and J is TRBJ2-5; 7 bases fit TRBD2. The CDR3 contains 15 residues. Germline CDR1 reads SGHRS; CDR2 reads YFSETQ. The J segment lost 5 bases and the V segment lost 4 bases, leaving 11 bases of the junction unmatched. As DNA, the CDR3 is TGCGCCAGCAGCCCGGGGACTATTGTGTTGGAGACCCAGTACTTC. This codes for CASSPGTIVLETQYF.

The chain has TRBV25-1 and TRBJ1-6; D not resolved. Trimming left V 4 bases short and J 7 bases short, with 8 bases between. The CDR3 is 13 residues long. CDR1 is MGHDK, CDR2 SYGVNS, per germline. For the CDR3, the DNA is TGTGCCAGCAGTGCCTCGGGGAATTCACCCCTCCACTTT. Amino acids: CASSASGNSPLHF.

The V call is TRBV9, the J call TRBJ2-1; tentatively, D is TRBD1 or TRBD2 (5 bases each). In germline, CDR1 is SGDLS, CDR2 YYNGEE. The length of the CDR3 is 16 residues. Trimming took 4 bases from V and 7 from J, leaving 21 bases between them. The CDR3 nucleotides read TGTGCCAGCAGCCCCCCGAGACGTCGAGGGGCTAATGAGCAGTTCTTC. As protein: CASSPPRRRGANEQFF.

The chain joins TRBV12-5 to TRBJ2-7; no firm D call. The CDR3 runs 12 residues. Germline V CDR1 and CDR2: LGHNT, FRNRAP. The V end was cut by 1 base, the J end by 3 bases, with 4 bases between. The CDR3 coding sequence is TGTGCTAGTGGTTTGGAGGTCTACGAGCAGTACTTC. Translated: CASGLEVYEQYF.

The genes are TRBV19 and TRBJ2-7, with 9 nucleotides matching TRBD1. Germline CDR1 LNHDA, CDR2 SQIVND (reference sequence). CDR3 length equals 13 residues. Unmatched junction bases numbered 3, after V lost 7 bases and J lost 2 bases. This CDR3 reads CASTDRGTYEQYF. For the CDR3, the DNA is TGTGCCAGTACGGACAGGGGCACCTACGAGCAGTACTTC. Filled out from reference TRBV19 and TRBJ2-7, the complete variable domain reads DGGITQSPKYLFRKEGQNVTLSCEQNLNHDAMYWYRQDPGQGLRLIYYSQIVNDFQKGDIAEGYSVSREKKESFPLTVTSAQKNPTAFYLCASTDRGTYEQYFGPGTRLTVT.

J is TRBJ1-6 and V is TRBV11-2, with D maybe TRBD1 (5 bases). Germline V gene lookup returns CDR1 SGHAT and CDR2 FQNNGV. Trimming removed 2 bases at V and 7 bases at J, with 9 bases between. This CDR3 region has 14 residues. CDR3 DNA sequence: TGTGCCAGCAGCTTAATGGGGGGGAATTCACCCCTCCACTTT. Amino acid sequence: CASSLMGGNSPLHF.

This chain links TRBV7-2 with TRBJ1-1; D is possibly TRBD1 (6 bases). V gave up 6 bases and J gave up 4 bases, with 15 bases separating them. The CDR3 sequence is 14 residues long. Per germline, CDR1 SGHTA and CDR2 FQGNSA. CDR3 residues: CASRPDRRGTEAFF. The CDR3 DNA is TGTGCCAGCAGACCCGACAGGCGAGGCACTGAAGCTTTCTTT. The variable domain in full, with the rest retrieved from reference TRBV7-2 and TRBJ1-1, is GAGVSQSPSNKVTEKGKDVELRCDPISGHTALYWYRQSLGQGLEFLIYFQGNSAPDKSGLPSDRFSAERTGGSVSTLTIQRTQQEDSAVYLCASRPDRRGTEAFFGQGTRLTVV.

V and J are TRBV5-6 and TRBJ2-7; D is ambiguous. The V end lost 4 bases, the J end lost 5 bases, and 16 bases lay between the germline ends. The germline V gene encodes CDR1 SGHDT and CDR2 YYEEEE. This CDR3 region has 14 residues. CDR3 nucleotides: TGTGCCAGCAGCCCGGTAGGGCGTCGGGACGAGCAGTACTTC. Its protein is CASSPVGRRDEQYF. Filled out from reference TRBV5-6 and TRBJ2-7, the complete variable domain reads DAGVTQSPTHLIKTRGQQVTLRCSPKSGHDTVSWYQQALGQGPQFIFQYYEEEERQRGNFPDRFSGHQFPNYSSELNVNALLLGDSALYLCASSPVGRRDEQYFGPGTRLTVT.

The rearrangement uses TRBV10-3 and TRBJ2-7, with TRBD2 as a possible D gene (5 bases). V lost 7 bases to trimming and J lost 3 bases, with 10 bases between them. Looked up from germline, CDR1 is ENHRY and CDR2 is SYGVKD. The CDR3 length is 12 residues. CDR3 nucleotide sequence: TGTGCCATCAATACACGGGGCTACGAGCAGTACTTC. It translates to CAINTRGYEQYF.

V is TRBV4-1 and J is TRBJ2-3, with 8 bases lining up with TRBD2. The ends lost 4 bases at V and 6 bases at J; junction bases unmatched: 3. CDR1 is MGHRA, CDR2 YSYEKL, per germline. The length of the CDR3 is 13 residues. CDR3 protein: CASSRSGGDTQYF. CDR3 bases: TGCGCCAGCAGCCGCTCGGGGGGGGATACGCAGTATTTT.